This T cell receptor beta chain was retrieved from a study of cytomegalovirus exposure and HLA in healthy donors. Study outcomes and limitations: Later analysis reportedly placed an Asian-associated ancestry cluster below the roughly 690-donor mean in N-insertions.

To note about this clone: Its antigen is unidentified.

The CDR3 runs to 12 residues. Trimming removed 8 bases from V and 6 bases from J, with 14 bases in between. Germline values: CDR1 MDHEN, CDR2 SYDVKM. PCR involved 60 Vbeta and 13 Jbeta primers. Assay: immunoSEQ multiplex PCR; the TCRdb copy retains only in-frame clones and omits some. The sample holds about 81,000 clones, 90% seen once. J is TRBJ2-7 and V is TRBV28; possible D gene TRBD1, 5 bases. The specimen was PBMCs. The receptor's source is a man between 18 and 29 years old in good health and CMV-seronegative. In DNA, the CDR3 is TGTGCCAGCTGGGGCCCTACGGGCGAGCAGTACTTC. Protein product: CASWGPTGEQYF.